The rows below give T cell receptor beta chains drawn from one sample of a study of T cell responses to AZD1222 COVID-19 vaccine. The repertoire was sequenced with immunoSEQ multiplex PCR; TCRdb's copy has only in-frame clones and lacks some. Seen here are some 120,000 clones, 70% to 90% observed once, and the top ten hold 1.6%. Sequencing used peripheral blood, obtained on day 0 of AZD1222 vaccination. The receptors derive from an adult in good health. The CDR3 runs from the conserved cysteine through the conserved F or W. A D gene is named only where the DNA matches it firmly. Clone size is stated in some rows and not others, as once, few, many or a class when expanded.

J: TRBJ1-2
D: -
length: 14
size: -
V: TRBV4-1
CDR3: CASSHRTQGYGYTF
DNA: TGCGCCAGCAGCCACCGGACCCAGGGGTATGGCTACACCTTC

J: TRBJ1-5
D: -
length: 12
size: -
V: TRBV2
CDR3: CASRGEDQPQHF
DNA: TGTGCCAGCCGGGGTGAGGATCAGCCCCAGCATTTT

J: TRBJ2-1
D: TRBD1
length: 15
size: once
V: TRBV18
CDR3: CASSPPGQGRDEQFF
DNA: TGTGCCAGCTCACCCCCGGGACAGGGGAGGGATGAGCAGTTCTTC

J: TRBJ1-2
D: TRBD1
length: 17
size: -
V: TRBV24-1
CDR3: CATSDHGTGGLFGGYTF
DNA: TGTGCCACCAGTGATCATGGGACAGGGGGCCTTTTCGGTGGCTACACCTTC

J: TRBJ2-7
D: -
length: 13
size: -
V: TRBV14
CDR3: CASSRPSSYEQYF
DNA: TGTGCCAGCAGCCGGCCTAGCTCCTACGAGCAGTACTTC

J: TRBJ2-6
D: -
length: 12
size: -
V: TRBV11-2
CDR3: CASSKRANVLTF
DNA: TGTGCCAGCAGTAAGCGGGCCAACGTCCTGACTTTC

J: TRBJ1-5
D: -
length: 17
size: -
V: TRBV15
CDR3: CATSRDSALHSNQPQHF
DNA: TGTGCCACCAGCCGAGACAGCGCCCTTCATAGCAATCAGCCCCAGCATTTT

J: TRBJ1-6
D: TRBD1
length: 14
size: few
V: TRBV7-9
CDR3: CASSFLQGNSPLHF
DNA: TGTGCCAGCAGCTTTCTACAGGGGAATTCACCCCTCCACTTT

J: TRBJ2-3
D: -
length: 13
size: -
V: TRBV7-2
CDR3: CASSGELADTQYF
DNA: TGTGCCAGCAGCGGGGAACTGGCAGATACGCAGTATTTT

J: TRBJ1-2
D: -
length: 15
size: -
V: TRBV18
CDR3: CASSPNLQTGYGYTF
DNA: TGTGCCAGCTCACCCAACCTCCAAACAGGGTATGGCTACACCTTC

J: TRBJ1-4
D: TRBD1
length: 16
size: -
V: TRBV6-5
CDR3: CASSYSRTGGVEKLFF
DNA: TGTGCCAGCAGTTACTCTCGGACAGGGGGCGTTGAAAAACTGTTTTTT

J: TRBJ1-6
D: -
length: 16
size: -
V: TRBV13
CDR3: CASSPMKSSYNSPLHF
DNA: TGTGCCAGCAGCCCGATGAAGAGCTCCTATAATTCACCCCTCCACTTT

J: TRBJ1-2
D: TRBD1
length: 13
size: -
V: TRBV6-5
CDR3: CASSPGQGSGYTF
DNA: TGTGCCAGCAGTCCCGGACAGGGTAGCGGCTACACCTTC

J: TRBJ2-3
D: -
length: 12
size: -
V: TRBV27
CDR3: CASSSRGDTQYF
DNA: TGTGCCAGCTCTTCGAGGGGGGATACGCAGTATTTT

J: TRBJ2-2
D: TRBD2
length: 15
size: once
V: TRBV18
CDR3: CASSVAGLRTGELFF
DNA: TGTGCCAGCTCAGTAGCGGGGTTACGAACCGGGGAGCTGTTTTTT

J: TRBJ1-1
D: -
length: 14
size: once
V: TRBV7-8
CDR3: CASTRTPGETEAFF
DNA: TGTGCCAGCACCCGTACCCCAGGGGAAACTGAAGCTTTCTTT

J: TRBJ2-2
D: TRBD1
length: 16
size: -
V: TRBV27
CDR3: CASRNTGTENTGELFF
DNA: TGTGCCAGCAGAAACACCGGGACAGAAAACACCGGGGAGCTGTTTTTT

J: TRBJ1-4
D: -
length: 15
size: -
V: TRBV7-3
CDR3: CASSLQQLTNEKLFF
DNA: TGTGCCAGCAGCTTACAACAGTTAACTAATGAAAAACTGTTTTTT

J: TRBJ1-5
D: -
length: 15
size: -
V: TRBV5-4
CDR3: CASSFGGGGDQPQHF
DNA: TGTGCCAGCAGCTTCGGGGGAGGAGGAGATCAGCCCCAGCATTTT

J: TRBJ1-3
D: TRBD1
length: 17
size: -
V: TRBV9
CDR3: CASSDRQGILSGNTIYF
DNA: TGTGCCAGCAGCGACCGACAGGGGATACTCTCTGGAAACACCATATATTTT

J: TRBJ1-2
D: -
length: 16
size: -
V: TRBV27
CDR3: CASSSVEGGRDYGYTF
DNA: TGTGCCAGCAGTTCCGTGGAGGGGGGTCGCGACTATGGCTACACCTTC

J: TRBJ1-3
D: -
length: 14
size: -
V: TRBV6-5
CDR3: CASSYGSSGNTIYF
DNA: TGTGCCAGCAGTTACGGCAGCTCTGGAAACACCATATATTTT

J: TRBJ1-3
D: -
length: 13
size: -
V: TRBV27
CDR3: CASSTSSGNTIYF
DNA: TGTGCCAGCAGCACGTCTTCTGGCAACACCATATATTTT

J: TRBJ2-1
D: TRBD2
length: 15
size: -
V: TRBV30
CDR3: CAWRTASGRLNEQFF
DNA: TGTGCCTGGAGAACCGCTAGCGGGAGACTCAATGAGCAGTTCTTC

J: TRBJ1-3
D: -
length: 12
size: -
V: TRBV19
CDR3: CASSFTRNTIYF
DNA: TGTGCCAGTAGTTTCACACGAAACACCATATATTTT

J: TRBJ2-1
D: -
length: 17
size: -
V: TRBV19
CDR3: CASSDDPTALHGDEQFF
DNA: TGTGCCAGTAGTGACGACCCGACAGCCTTACACGGGGATGAGCAGTTCTTC

J: TRBJ2-7
D: TRBD1
length: 15
size: -
V: TRBV6-5
CDR3: CASSYLTGNRGEQYF
DNA: TGTGCCAGCAGTTATTTGACAGGGAACCGAGGCGAGCAGTACTTC

J: TRBJ1-5
D: TRBD1
length: 17
size: -
V: TRBV7-9
CDR3: CASSLAGTGNSNQPQHF
DNA: TGTGCCAGCAGCTTAGCAGGGACAGGGAATAGCAATCAGCCCCAGCATTTT

J: TRBJ1-6
D: -
length: 15
size: -
V: TRBV30
CDR3: CAWSVPGAGNSPLHF
DNA: TGTGCCTGGAGTGTCCCCGGGGCCGGTAATTCACCCCTCCACTTT

J: TRBJ2-7
D: -
length: 14
size: -
V: TRBV4-1
CDR3: CASSSRGSGYEQYF
DNA: TGCGCCAGCAGCTCTCGGGGGAGCGGCTACGAGCAGTACTTC